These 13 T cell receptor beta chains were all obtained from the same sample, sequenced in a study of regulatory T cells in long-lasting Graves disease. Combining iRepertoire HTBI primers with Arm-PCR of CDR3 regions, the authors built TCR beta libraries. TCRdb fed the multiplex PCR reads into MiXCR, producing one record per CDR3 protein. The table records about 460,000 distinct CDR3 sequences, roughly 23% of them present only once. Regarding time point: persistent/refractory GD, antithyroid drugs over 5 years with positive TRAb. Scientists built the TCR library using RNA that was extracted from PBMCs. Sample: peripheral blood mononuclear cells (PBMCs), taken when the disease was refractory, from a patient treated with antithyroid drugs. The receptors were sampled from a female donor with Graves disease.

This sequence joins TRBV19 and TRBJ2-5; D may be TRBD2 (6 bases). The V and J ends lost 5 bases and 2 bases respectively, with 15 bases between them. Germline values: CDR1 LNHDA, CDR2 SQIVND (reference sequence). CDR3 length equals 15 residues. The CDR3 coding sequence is TGTGCCAGTAGTCCCCAGGGAGGAGGTCAAGAGACCCAGTACTTC. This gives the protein CASSPQGGGQETQYF.

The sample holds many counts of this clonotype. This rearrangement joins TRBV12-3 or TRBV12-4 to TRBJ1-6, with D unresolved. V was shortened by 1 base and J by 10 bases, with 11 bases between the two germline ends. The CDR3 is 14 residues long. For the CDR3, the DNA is TGTGCCAGCAGTTTAGTAGGACTGGAATCACCCCTCCACTTT. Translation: CASSLVGLESPLHF.

CDR3 in amino acids: CASSPEVGGRTQYF. The CDR3 DNA reads as TGTGCCAGCAGCCCAGAAGTAGGAGGGAGGACCCAGTACTTC. The rearrangement joins TRBV3-1 to TRBJ2-5; D possibly corresponds to TRBD2 (6 bases). This CDR3 has 14 residues. The germline CDR1 and CDR2 sequences are LGHDT and YNNKEL (reference sequence). The V end was cut by 4 bases, the J end by 7 bases, with 16 bases between.

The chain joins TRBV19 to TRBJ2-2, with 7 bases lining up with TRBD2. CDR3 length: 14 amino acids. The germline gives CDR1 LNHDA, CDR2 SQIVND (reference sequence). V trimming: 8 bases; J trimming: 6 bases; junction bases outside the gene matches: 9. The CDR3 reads CASWEGQVSGELFF. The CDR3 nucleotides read TGTGCCAGTTGGGAGGGGCAGGTTTCCGGGGAGCTGTTTTTT.

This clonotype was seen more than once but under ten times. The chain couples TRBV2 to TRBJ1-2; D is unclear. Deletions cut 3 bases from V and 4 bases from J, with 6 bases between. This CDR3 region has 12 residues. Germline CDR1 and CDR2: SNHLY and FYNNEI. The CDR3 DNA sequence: TGTGCCAGCAGTGACCCGGGCTATGGCTACACCTTC. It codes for CASSDPGYGYTF.

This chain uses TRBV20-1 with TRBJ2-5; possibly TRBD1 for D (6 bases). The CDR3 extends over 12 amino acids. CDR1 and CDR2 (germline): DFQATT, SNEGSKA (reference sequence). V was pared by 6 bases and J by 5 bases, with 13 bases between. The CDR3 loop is CSAAGQMETQYF. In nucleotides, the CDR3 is TGCAGTGCGGCCGGACAGATGGAGACCCAGTACTTC.

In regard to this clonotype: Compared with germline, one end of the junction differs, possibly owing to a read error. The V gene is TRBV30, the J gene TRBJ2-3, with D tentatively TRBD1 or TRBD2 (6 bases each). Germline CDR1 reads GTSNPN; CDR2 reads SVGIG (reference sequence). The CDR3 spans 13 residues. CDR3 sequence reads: CAWNGGRTDTQYF. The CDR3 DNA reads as TGTGCCTGGAATGGGGGGCGCACGGATACGCAGTATTTT.

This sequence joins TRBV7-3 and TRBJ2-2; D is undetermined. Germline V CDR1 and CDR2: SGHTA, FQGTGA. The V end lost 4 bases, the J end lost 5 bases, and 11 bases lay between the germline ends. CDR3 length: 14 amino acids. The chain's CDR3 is CASSSIPWTGELFF. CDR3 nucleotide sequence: TGTGCCAGCAGCTCAATCCCCTGGACCGGGGAGCTGTTTTTT.

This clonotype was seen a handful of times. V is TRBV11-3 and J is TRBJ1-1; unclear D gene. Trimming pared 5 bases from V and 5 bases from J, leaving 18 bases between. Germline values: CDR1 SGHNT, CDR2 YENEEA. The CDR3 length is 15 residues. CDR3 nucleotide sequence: TGTGCCAGCAGCCCCTCCATGGAGCGTAGGACTGAAGCTTTCTTT. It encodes CASSPSMERRTEAFF.

For the CDR3, the DNA is TGTGCCTGGAGCGAACGGGACGAGCAGTACTTC. It encodes CAWSERDEQYF. The chain joins TRBV30 to TRBJ2-7, with D unresolved. CDR1 and CDR2 from the germline V gene are GTSNPN and SVGIG (reference sequence). Trimming stripped 3 bases from V and 5 bases from J, with 8 bases between. The length of the CDR3 is 11 residues.

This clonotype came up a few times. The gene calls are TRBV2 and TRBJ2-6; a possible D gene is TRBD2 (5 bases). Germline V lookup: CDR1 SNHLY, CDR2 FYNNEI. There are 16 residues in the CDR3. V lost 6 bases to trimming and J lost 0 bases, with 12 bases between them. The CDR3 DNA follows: TGTGCCAGCAGAGAGGGTTCCGACTCTGGGGCCAACGTCCTGACTTTC. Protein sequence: CASREGSDSGANVLTF.

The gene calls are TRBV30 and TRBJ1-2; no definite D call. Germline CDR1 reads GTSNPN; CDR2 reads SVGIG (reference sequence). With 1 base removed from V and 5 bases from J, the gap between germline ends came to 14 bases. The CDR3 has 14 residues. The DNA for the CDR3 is TGTGCCTGGAGTGACCCCGGGTTTGGGTATGGCTACACCTTC. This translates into CAWSDPGFGYGYTF.

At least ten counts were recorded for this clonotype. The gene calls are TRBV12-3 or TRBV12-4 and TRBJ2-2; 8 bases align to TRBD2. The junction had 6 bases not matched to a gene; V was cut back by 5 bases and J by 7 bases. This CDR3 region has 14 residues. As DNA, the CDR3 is TGTGCCAGCAGTCCTCGGGGGGGGGGCGGGGAGCTGTTTTTT. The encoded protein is CASSPRGGGGELFF.